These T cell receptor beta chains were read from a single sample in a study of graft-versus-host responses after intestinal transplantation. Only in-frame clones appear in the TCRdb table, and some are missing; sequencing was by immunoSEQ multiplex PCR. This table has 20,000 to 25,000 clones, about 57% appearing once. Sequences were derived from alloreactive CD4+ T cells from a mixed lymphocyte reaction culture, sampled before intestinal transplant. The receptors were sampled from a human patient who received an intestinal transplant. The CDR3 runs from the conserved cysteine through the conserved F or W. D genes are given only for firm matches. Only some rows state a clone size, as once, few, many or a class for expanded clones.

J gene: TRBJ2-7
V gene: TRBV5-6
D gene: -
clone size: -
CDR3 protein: CASSSQGSSRYEQYF
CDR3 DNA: TGTGCCAGCAGCTCGCAGGGTTCTTCGAGATACGAGCAGTACTTC

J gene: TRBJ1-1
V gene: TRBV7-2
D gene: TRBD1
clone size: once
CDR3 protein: CASSLGQGATEAFF
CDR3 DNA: TGTGCCAGCAGCTTAGGGCAGGGGGCAACTGAAGCTTTCTTT

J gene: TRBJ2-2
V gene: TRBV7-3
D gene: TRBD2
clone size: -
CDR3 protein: CASSLSGLAPGELFF
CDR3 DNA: TGTGCCAGCAGCTTATCGGGACTAGCCCCCGGGGAGCTGTTTTTT

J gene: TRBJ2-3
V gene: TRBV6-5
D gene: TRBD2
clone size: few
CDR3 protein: CATRTSGTDTQYF
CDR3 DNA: TGTGCCACGCGGACTAGCGGGACCGATACGCAGTATTTT

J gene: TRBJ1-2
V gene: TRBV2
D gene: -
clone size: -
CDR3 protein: CASSGGQGNYGYTF
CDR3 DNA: TGTGCCAGCAGTGGGGGGCAGGGTAACTATGGCTACACCTTC

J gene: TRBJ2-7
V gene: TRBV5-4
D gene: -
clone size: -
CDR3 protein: CASSSQGREQYF
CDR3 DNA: TGTGCCAGCAGTTCCCAGGGGAGAGAGCAGTACTTC

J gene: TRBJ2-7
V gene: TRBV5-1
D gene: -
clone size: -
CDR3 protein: CASSLKYSGFSSYEQYF
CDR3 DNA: TGCGCCAGCAGCTTGAAGTATAGCGGTTTTAGCTCCTACGAGCAGTACTTC

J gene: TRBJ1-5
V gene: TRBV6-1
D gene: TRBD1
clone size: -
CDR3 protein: CASSATGGQGFANQPQHF
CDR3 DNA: TGTGCCAGCAGTGCGACAGGGGGTCAAGGTTTTGCCAATCAGCCCCAGCATTTT

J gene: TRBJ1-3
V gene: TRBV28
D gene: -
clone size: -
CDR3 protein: CASSFRGNTIYF
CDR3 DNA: TGTGCCAGCAGTTTTCGGGGAAACACCATATATTTT

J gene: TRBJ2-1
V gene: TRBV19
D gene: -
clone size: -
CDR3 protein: CASSIGHRSSYNEQFF
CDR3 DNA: TGTGCCAGTAGTATTGGACACCGAAGCTCCTACAATGAGCAGTTCTTC

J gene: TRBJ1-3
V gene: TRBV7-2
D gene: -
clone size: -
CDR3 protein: CASSLSWQGNRNTIYF
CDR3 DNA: TGTGCCAGCAGCTTATCCTGGCAGGGGAACAGAAACACCATATATTTT

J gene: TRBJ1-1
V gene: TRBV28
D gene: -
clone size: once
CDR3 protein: CASSFGGAPLNTEAFF
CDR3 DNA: TGTGCCAGCAGTTTCGGGGGGGCACCACTGAACACTGAAGCTTTCTTT

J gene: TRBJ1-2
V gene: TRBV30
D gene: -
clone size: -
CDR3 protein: CAWSVGGGYTF
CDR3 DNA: TGTGCCTGGAGTGTAGGAGGTGGCTACACCTTC

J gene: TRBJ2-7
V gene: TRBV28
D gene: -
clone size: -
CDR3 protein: CASSLLGVGYEQYF
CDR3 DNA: TGTGCCAGCAGTTTATTGGGAGTCGGCTACGAGCAGTACTTC

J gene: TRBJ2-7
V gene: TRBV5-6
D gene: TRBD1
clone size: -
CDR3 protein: CASRRGQGAYEQYF
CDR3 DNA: TGTGCCAGCAGGCGGGGACAGGGAGCCTACGAGCAGTACTTC

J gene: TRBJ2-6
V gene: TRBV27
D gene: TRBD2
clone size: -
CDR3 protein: CASSKLAGGNSGANVLTF
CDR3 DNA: TGTGCCAGCAGTAAACTAGCGGGCGGCAATTCTGGGGCCAACGTCCTGACTTTC

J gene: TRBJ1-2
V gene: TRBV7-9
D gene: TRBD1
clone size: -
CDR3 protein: CASSDWDRTNYGYTF
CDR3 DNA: TGTGCCAGCAGCGACTGGGACAGGACGAACTATGGCTACACCTTC

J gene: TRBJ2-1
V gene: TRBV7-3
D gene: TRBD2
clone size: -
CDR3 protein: CASSRLAGGYNEQFF
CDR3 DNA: TGTGCCAGCAGCCGACTAGCGGGAGGGTACAATGAGCAGTTCTTC

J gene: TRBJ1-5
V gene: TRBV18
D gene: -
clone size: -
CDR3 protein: CASSPGQLGGNQPQHF
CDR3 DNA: TGTGCCAGCTCACCTGGACAGCTAGGGGGCAATCAGCCCCAGCATTTT

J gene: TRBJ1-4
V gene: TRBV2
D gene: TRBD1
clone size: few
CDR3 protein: CASKGWLGDRGNEKLFF
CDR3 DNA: TGTGCCAGCAAGGGCTGGCTGGGTGACAGGGGAAATGAAAAACTGTTTTTT

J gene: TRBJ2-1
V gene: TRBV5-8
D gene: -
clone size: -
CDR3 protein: CASSLAMGGEQFF
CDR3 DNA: TGTGCCAGCAGCTTGGCTATGGGAGGTGAGCAGTTCTTC

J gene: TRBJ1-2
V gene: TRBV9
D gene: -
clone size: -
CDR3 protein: CASSVTGTNYGYTF
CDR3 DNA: TGTGCCAGCAGCGTAACAGGGACAAACTATGGCTACACCTTC

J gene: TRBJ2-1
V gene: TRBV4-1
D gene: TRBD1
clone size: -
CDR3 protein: CASSQDPGQGNNEQFF
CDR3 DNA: TGCGCCAGCAGCCAAGACCCTGGACAGGGAAACAATGAGCAGTTCTTC

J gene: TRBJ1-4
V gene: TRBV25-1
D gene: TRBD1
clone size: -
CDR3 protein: CASSVRTGTNEKLFF
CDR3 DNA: TGTGCCAGCAGTGTCCGGACAGGGACTAATGAAAAACTGTTTTTT

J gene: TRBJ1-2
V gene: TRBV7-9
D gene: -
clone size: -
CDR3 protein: CASSAHYGYTF
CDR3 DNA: TGTGCCAGCAGCGCGCACTATGGCTACACCTTC

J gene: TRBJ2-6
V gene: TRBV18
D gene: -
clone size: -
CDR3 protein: CASSQSRGSGANALTF
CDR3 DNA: TGTGCCAGCTCACAGTCTCGAGGCTCTGGGGCCAACGCCCTGACTTTC

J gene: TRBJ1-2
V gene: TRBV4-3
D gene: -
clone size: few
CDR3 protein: CASSQGGRGSGYTF
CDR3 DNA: TGCGCCAGCAGCCAAGGAGGGAGGGGCTCTGGCTACACCTTC

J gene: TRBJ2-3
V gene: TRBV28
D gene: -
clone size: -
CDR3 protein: CASSLQVLDTQYF
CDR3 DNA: TGTGCCAGCAGTTTACAGGTCTTGGATACGCAGTATTTT

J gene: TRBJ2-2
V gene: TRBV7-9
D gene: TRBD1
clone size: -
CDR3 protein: CASTKRITGAYMNTGELFF
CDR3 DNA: TGTGCCAGCACCAAGAGGATAACAGGGGCCTACATGAACACCGGGGAGCTGTTTTTT

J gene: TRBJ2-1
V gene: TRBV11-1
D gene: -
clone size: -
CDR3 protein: CASSLNAQPTFQFF
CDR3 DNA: TGTGCCAGCAGCTTAAATGCCCAACCGACTTTCCAGTTCTTC

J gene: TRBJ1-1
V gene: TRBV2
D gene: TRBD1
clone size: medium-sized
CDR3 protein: CASSPTGVNDEAFF
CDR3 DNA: TGTGCCAGCAGCCCGACAGGGGTAAACGATGAAGCTTTCTTT

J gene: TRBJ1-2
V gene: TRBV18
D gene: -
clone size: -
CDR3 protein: CASSPQEGGYGYTF
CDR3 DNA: TGTGCCAGCTCACCGCAGGAAGGGGGATATGGCTACACCTTC

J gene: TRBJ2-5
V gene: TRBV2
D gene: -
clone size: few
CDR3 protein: CASSALSYQETQYF
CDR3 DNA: TGTGCCAGCAGTGCCCTTTCGTACCAAGAGACCCAGTACTTC

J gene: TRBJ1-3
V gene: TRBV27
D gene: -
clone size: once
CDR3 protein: CASSLSGKNTIYF
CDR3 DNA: TGTGCCAGCAGTTTGTCAGGGAAAAACACCATATATTTT

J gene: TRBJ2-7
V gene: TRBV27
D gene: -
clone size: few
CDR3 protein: CASSRSSGYSYEQYF
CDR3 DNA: TGTGCCAGCAGTCGCAGTAGCGGATACTCCTACGAGCAGTACTTC

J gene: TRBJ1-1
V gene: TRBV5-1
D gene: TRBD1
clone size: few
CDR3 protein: CASSLAGEFEGAFGNTEAFF
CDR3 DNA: TGCGCCAGCAGCTTGGCGGGGGAGTTTGAGGGGGCTTTCGGAAACACTGAAGCTTTCTTT

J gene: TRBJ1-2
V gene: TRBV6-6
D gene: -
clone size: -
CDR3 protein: CASSYPQGLSGYTF
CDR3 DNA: TGTGCCAGCAGTTACCCCCAGGGTTTGAGTGGCTACACCTTC

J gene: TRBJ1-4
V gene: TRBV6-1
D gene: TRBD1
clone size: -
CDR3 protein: CASSAGQGRSTNEKLFF
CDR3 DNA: TGTGCCAGCAGTGCCGGACAGGGGAGGTCGACTAATGAAAAACTGTTTTTT

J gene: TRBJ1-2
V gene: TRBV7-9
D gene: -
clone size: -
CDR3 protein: CASSPGQGWNYGYTF
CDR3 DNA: TGTGCCAGCAGCCCCGGGCAGGGTTGGAACTATGGCTACACCTTC

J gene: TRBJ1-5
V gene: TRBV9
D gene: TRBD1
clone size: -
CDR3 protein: CASSAWDSHNQPQHF
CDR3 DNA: TGTGCCAGCAGCGCCTGGGACAGCCACAATCAGCCCCAGCATTTT

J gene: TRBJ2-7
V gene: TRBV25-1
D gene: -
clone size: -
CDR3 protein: CATRTTLGAGRYEQYF
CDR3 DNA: TGTGCCACCAGAACAACCCTTGGGGCGGGACGTTACGAGCAGTACTTC

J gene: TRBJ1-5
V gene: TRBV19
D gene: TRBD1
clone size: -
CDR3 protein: CASSITGVNQPQHF
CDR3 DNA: TGTGCCAGTAGTATAACAGGGGTCAATCAGCCCCAGCATTTT